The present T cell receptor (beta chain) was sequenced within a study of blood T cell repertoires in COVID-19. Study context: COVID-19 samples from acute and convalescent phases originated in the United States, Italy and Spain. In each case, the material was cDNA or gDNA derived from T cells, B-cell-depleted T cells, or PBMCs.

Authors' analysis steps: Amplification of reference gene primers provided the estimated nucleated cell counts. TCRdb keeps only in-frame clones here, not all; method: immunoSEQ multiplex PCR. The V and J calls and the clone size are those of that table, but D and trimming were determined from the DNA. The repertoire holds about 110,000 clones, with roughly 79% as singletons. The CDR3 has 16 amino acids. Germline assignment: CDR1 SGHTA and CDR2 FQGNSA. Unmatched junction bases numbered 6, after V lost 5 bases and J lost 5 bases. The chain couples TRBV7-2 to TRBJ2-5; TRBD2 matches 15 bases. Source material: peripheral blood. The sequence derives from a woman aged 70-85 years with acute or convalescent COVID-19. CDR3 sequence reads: CASSLGLAGGRETQYF. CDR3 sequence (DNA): TGTGCCAGCAGCCTCGGACTAGCGGGGGGGCGTGAGACCCAGTACTTC.